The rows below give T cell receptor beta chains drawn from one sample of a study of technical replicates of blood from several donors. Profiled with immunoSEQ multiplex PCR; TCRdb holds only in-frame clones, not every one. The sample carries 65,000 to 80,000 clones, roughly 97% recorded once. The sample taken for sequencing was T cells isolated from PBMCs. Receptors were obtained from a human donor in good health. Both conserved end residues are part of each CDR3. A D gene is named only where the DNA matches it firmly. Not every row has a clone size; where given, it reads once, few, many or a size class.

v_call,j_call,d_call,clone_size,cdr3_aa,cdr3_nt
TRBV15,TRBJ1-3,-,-,CATPGREGNTIYF,TGTGCCACCCCGGGGAGGGAGGGAAACACCATATATTTT
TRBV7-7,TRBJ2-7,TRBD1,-,CASSLGTGYEQYF,TGTGCTAGCAGCTTAGGGACAGGCTACGAGCAGTACTTC
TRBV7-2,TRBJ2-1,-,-,CASSLGLGLGDEQFF,TGTGCCAGCAGCTTAGGGCTCGGCCTGGGCGATGAGCAGTTCTTC
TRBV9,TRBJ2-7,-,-,CASSVFAGQGYEQYF,TGTGCCAGCAGCGTATTTGCAGGGCAAGGTTACGAGCAGTACTTC
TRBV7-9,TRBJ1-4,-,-,CASSWRDEKLFF,TGTGCCAGCAGCTGGAGGGATGAAAAACTGTTTTTT
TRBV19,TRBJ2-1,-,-,CASSRLDSYYNEQFF,TGTGCCAGTAGTAGGCTGGACAGCTACTACAATGAGCAGTTCTTC
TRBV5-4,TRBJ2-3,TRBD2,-,CASSGGEGTDTQYF,TGTGCCAGCAGCGGGGGGGAGGGAACAGATACGCAGTATTTT
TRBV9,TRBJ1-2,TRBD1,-,CASSDTGGAGIQHGYTF,TGTGCCAGCAGCGACACAGGGGGCGCCGGGATACAACATGGCTACACCTTC
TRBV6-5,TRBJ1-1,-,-,CASSYSRGAVNTEAFF,TGTGCCAGCAGTTACTCCCGTGGGGCGGTGAACACTGAAGCTTTCTTT
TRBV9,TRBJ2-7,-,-,CASSVVGGLEQYF,TGTGCCAGCAGCGTAGTCGGAGGGCTCGAGCAGTACTTC
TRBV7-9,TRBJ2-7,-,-,CASSPGTGKMSEQYF,TGTGCCAGCAGCCCAGGAACAGGGAAGATGAGCGAGCAGTACTTC
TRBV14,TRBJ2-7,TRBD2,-,CASSQIRREAYEQYF,TGTGCCAGCAGCCAGATTAGGCGGGAGGCCTACGAGCAGTACTTC
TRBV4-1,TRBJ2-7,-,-,CASSPGPGVSYEQYF,TGCGCCAGCAGCCCCGGGCCAGGGGTAAGCTACGAGCAGTACTTC
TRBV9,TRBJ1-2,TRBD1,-,CASSVFLSGLGDRGVGYTF,TGTGCCAGCAGCGTATTTCTTTCGGGCCTAGGGGACAGGGGAGTTGGCTACACCTTC
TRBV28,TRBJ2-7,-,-,CASSFSVSYEQYF,TGTGCCAGCAGTTTTTCGGTCTCCTACGAGCAGTACTTC
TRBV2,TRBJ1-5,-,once,CASSVGQGSDQPQHF,TGTGCCAGCAGTGTAGGGCAGGGTTCGGATCAGCCCCAGCATTTT
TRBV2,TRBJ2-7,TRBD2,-,CASSRTSGVYEQYF,TGTGCCAGCAGCCGAACTAGCGGAGTTTACGAGCAGTACTTC
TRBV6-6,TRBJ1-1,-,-,CASRRTVDTEAFF,TGTGCCAGCAGAAGGACAGTAGACACTGAAGCTTTCTTT
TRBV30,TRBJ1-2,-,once,CAWSPWSEWEAYGYTF,TGTGCCTGGAGTCCGTGGAGCGAGTGGGAGGCCTATGGCTACACCTTC
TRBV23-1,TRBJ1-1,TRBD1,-,CASSHSTGEDTEAFF,TGCGCCAGCAGTCATTCTACAGGGGAGGACACTGAAGCTTTCTTT
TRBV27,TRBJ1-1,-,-,CASSLGSGMSTEAFF,TGTGCCAGCAGTTTGGGCTCAGGGATGTCCACTGAAGCTTTCTTT
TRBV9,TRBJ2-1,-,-,CASSTRQDRGNEQFF,TGTGCCAGCAGCACCCGACAAGACCGTGGGAATGAGCAGTTCTTC